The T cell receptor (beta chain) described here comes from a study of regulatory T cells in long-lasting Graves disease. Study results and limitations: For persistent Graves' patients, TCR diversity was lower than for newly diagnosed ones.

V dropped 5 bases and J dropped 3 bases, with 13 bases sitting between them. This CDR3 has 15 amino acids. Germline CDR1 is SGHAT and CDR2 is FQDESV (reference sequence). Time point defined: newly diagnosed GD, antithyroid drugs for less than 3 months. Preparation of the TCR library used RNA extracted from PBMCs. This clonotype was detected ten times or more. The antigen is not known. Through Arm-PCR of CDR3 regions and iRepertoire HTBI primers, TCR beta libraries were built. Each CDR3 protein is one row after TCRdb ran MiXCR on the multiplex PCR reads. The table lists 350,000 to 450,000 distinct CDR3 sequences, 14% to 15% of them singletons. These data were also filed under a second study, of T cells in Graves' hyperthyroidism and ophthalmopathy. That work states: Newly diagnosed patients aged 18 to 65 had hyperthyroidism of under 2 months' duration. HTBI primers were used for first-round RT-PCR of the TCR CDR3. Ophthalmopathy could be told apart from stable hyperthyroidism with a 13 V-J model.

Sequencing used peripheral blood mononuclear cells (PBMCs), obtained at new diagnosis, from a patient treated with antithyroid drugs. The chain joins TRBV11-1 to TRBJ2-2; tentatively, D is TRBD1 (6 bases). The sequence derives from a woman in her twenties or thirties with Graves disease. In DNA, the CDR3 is TGTGCCAGCAGCCTAAGGACAGACGACACCGGGGAGCTGTTTTTT. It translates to CASSLRTDDTGELFF. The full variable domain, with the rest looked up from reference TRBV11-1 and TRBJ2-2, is EAEVAQSPRYKITEKSQAVAFWCDPISGHATLYWYRQILGQGPELLVQFQDESVVDDSQLPKDRFSAERLKGVDSTLKIQPAELGDSAMYLCASSLRTDDTGELFFGEGSRLTVL.